This T cell receptor (beta chain) was recovered during a study of blood T cell repertoires in COVID-19. Turning to the study itself: From T cells, B-cell-depleted T cells, or PBMCs came the material, which was cDNA or gDNA.

Data came from immunoSEQ multiplex PCR; TCRdb stores just in-frame clones and leaves some out. The data contain 150,000 to 200,000 clones, more than 85% of them singletons. Between the trimmed V and J ends, which lost 1 base and 1 base, there was a span of 10 bases. The V gene's germline CDR1 is SGHAT and CDR2 FQNNGV. This CDR3 spans 15 amino acids. The chain links TRBV11-2 to TRBJ1-2; D might be TRBD1 (6 bases). This clonotype was sampled from a man aged 65 to 79 with active or convalescent COVID-19. Sequenced input: peripheral blood. For the CDR3, the DNA is TGTGCCAGCAGCTTAGGGGGGCCGTATAACTATGGCTACACCTTC. It is translated as CASSLGGPYNYGYTF.